The T cell receptor (beta chain) under discussion was sequenced for a study of tumor-infiltrating lymphocytes in primary liver carcinoma. In addition to blood RNA drawn from unsorted whole blood, germline DNA was extracted. V dropped 0 bases and J dropped 2 bases, with 17 bases sitting between them. The CDR3 runs to 17 residues. Per the germline V gene, CDR1 is DFQATT and CDR2 is SNEGSKA (reference sequence). The input was around 0.5 ug total RNA; TCR beta cDNA was made from it with a constant-region primer. Three nested multiplex PCR rounds, a slightly modified ARM-PCR method, built the TCR beta libraries. Amplification in the first two PCR rounds was performed using TRBV1-TRBV30 forward primers and a C-beta reverse primer for around 9 cycles each. A single record per CDR3 protein comes from TCRdb applying MiXCR to the multiplex PCR reads. The repertoire holds 310,000 or so distinct CDR3 sequences, with approximately 54% as singletons.

This clonotype was obtained from a woman aged 25 to 39 with primary liver carcinoma and hepatitis B virus infection. V and J are TRBV20-1 and TRBJ1-5; D remains ambiguous. The specimen was peripheral blood. DNA of the CDR3: TGCAGTGCTAGAGATTTAGACCGAGGAATAGGCAATCAGCCCCAGCATTTT. Translating it yields CSARDLDRGIGNQPQHF.